This T cell receptor (beta chain) was profiled in a study of T and B cells in COVID-19 patients. Across the whole study: COVID-19 patients gave peripheral blood either during active infection or after recovery. Of roughly 22 active-infection patients, some 11 were critically ill with mechanical ventilation or extracorporeal membrane oxygenation.

V was clipped by 8 bases and J by 3 bases, with 17 bases between them. The CDR3 has 15 residues. From blood, roughly 220-550 ng of genomic DNA served as TRB template. BIOMED2 TRB-A/B primer pools were used in multiplex TRB PCR. TCRdb itself ran the multiplex PCR reads through MiXCR, one entry per CDR3 protein. The table has 15,000 or so distinct CDR3 sequences, over 25% seen once. This chain connects TRBV12-3 or TRBV12-4 to TRBJ1-5; D might be TRBD1 (5 bases). Sequencing was performed on blood. This TCR was sampled from a human donor who had recovered from COVID-19. The CDR3 reads CASGAMEDNNQPQHF. The CDR3 DNA sequence: TGTGCCAGCGGTGCGATGGAGGACAACAATCAGCCCCAGCATTTT.